This T cell receptor beta chain emerged from a study of OX40 agonist ivuxolimab in advanced cancers. Whole-study findings and limits: Fewer expanded clones were found on average in CD4+ than in CD8+ T cells. Doses of 0.1 to 3.0 mg/kg were accompanied by clonal expansion of CD4+ and CD8+ blood T cells by week 6.

This clone was picked up a small number of times. As yet, its antigen is unknown. V lost 6 bases and J lost 1; bases outside the gene matches: 8. Per the germline V gene, CDR1 is MNHEY and CDR2 is SMNVEV (reference sequence). This CDR3 is 16 amino acids long. Some clones are missing from TCRdb's copy, which holds only in-frame ones; the method was immunoSEQ multiplex PCR. The table has 35,000 to 45,000 clones, over 75% seen once. The TCR comes from an adult with an advanced solid tumor such as melanoma, head and neck, liver or kidney cancer. Sample: CD4+ or CD8+ T cells sorted from blood, taken in a trial of the OX40 agonist ivuxolimab. The chain employs TRBV27 and TRBJ2-2; 7 bases agree with TRBD1. The CDR3 spells CASSYLQGLNTGELFF. The CDR3 nucleotides read TGTGCCAGCAGCTACTTACAGGGGCTGAACACCGGGGAGCTGTTTTTT.